A single sample gave rise to the 30 T cell receptor beta chains below, sequenced in a study of cytomegalovirus exposure and HLA in healthy donors. The PCR employed 60 Vbeta primers together with 13 Jbeta primers. Measured with immunoSEQ multiplex PCR; TCRdb has only the in-frame clones, and not every one. Among some 190,000 clones listed, around 80% were seen once. Sequences were obtained from PBMCs. Receptors originate from a man aged 40-55 years in good health and CMV-seropositive.

This chain joins TRBV9 and TRBJ2-5; D perhaps matches TRBD1 (6 bases). The CDR3 contains 17 residues. The V end was cut by 0 bases, the J end by 2 bases, with 17 bases between. The germline V gene encodes CDR1 SGDLS and CDR2 YYNGEE. CDR3 sequence reads: CASSVDPPGTKQETQYF. The CDR3 region has the DNA TGTGCCAGCAGCGTAGACCCCCCAGGGACAAAACAAGAGACCCAGTACTTC. Full variable domain (outside the CDR3, taken from reference TRBV9 and TRBJ2-5): DSGVTQTPKHLITATGQRVTLRCSPRSGDLSVYWYQQSLDQGLQFLIQYYNGEERAKGNILERFSAQQFPDLHSELNLSSLELGDSALYFCASSVDPPGTKQETQYFGPGTRLLVL.

V usage is TRBV4-1 and J usage is TRBJ2-6; D is possibly TRBD2 (5 bases). The CDR3 sequence is 14 residues long. The germline V gene encodes CDR1 MGHRA and CDR2 YSYEKL. V dropped 8 bases and J dropped 4 bases, with 12 bases sitting between them. CDR3: CASRGSPGANVLTF. The CDR3 DNA follows: TGCGCCAGCCGGGGATCCCCCGGGGCCAACGTCCTGACTTTC.

This sequence joins TRBV9 and TRBJ2-1; perhaps TRBD2 as D (6 bases). CDR1 SGDLS and CDR2 YYNGEE come from the germline V gene. Trimming took off 0 bases at V and 6 bases at J, with 16 bases between the two ends. The CDR3 sequence is 16 residues long. The CDR3 bases are TGTGCCAGCAGCGTAGGGGTGGGAGGCGCCCTCAATGAGCAGTTCTTC. It specifies CASSVGVGGALNEQFF. Full variable domain (remainder filled in from reference TRBV9 and TRBJ2-1): DSGVTQTPKHLITATGQRVTLRCSPRSGDLSVYWYQQSLDQGLQFLIQYYNGEERAKGNILERFSAQQFPDLHSELNLSSLELGDSALYFCASSVGVGGALNEQFFGPGTRLTVL.

The chain is built from TRBV10-2 and TRBJ2-7; 8 bases align to TRBD1. This CDR3 has 15 residues. Germline CDR1 is WSHSY and CDR2 is SAAADI. V trimming: 2 bases; J trimming: 2 bases; junction bases outside the gene matches: 5. CDR3 coding DNA: TGCGCCAGCAGTGAGCTGGCAGGGGGCGCCTACGAGCAGTACTTC. Its translation: CASSELAGGAYEQYF.

V gene TRBV4-1 combines with J gene TRBJ2-1; maybe TRBD1 (6 bases). The V gene's germline CDR1 is MGHRA and CDR2 YSYEKL. V was trimmed by 0 bases and J by 4 bases, leaving 13 bases between them. The length of the CDR3 is 16 residues. The CDR3 loop is CASSQDELQGYNEQFF. CDR3 sequence (DNA): TGCGCCAGCAGCCAAGATGAGCTTCAGGGGTACAATGAGCAGTTCTTC.

The V and J genes are TRBV29-1 and TRBJ2-7; unclear D gene. The CDR3 is 12 residues long. Trimming took off 5 bases at V and 4 bases at J, with 12 bases between the two ends. The V gene's germline CDR1 is SQVTM and CDR2 ANQGSEA. For the CDR3, the DNA is TGCAGCGTTAGCCCCGTCGGTTACGAGCAGTACTTC. Its translation: CSVSPVGYEQYF.

This clone occurred once. The chain couples TRBV4-2 to TRBJ2-7; 8 bases match TRBD2. V lost 0 bases and J lost 1; bases outside the gene matches: 11. This CDR3 is 18 amino acids long. Germline CDR1 is LGHNA and CDR2 is YNFKEQ. CDR3 residues: CASSQEGFGAGVSYEQYF. Written as DNA, the CDR3 is TGTGCCAGCAGCCAAGAGGGGTTCGGAGCGGGAGTGTCCTACGAGCAGTACTTC.

This clone has a handful of counts. V is TRBV6-5 and J is TRBJ1-2; TRBD1 is a possible D gene (5 bases). The CDR3 sequence is 14 residues long. V was shortened by 0 bases and J by 2 bases, with 7 bases between the two germline ends. Germline V CDR1 and CDR2: MNHEY, SVGAGI. CDR3: CASSYSGGNYGYTF. The CDR3 DNA follows: TGTGCCAGCAGTTACTCGGGGGGAAACTATGGCTACACCTTC.

The chain links TRBV7-9 to TRBJ2-3; no definite D call. The CDR3 has 12 amino acids. Trimming took 1 base from V and 5 from J, leaving 4 bases between them. Germline CDR1 and CDR2: SEHNR and FQNEAQ (reference sequence). CDR3 sequence reads: CASSLVRDTQYF. Written as DNA, the CDR3 is TGTGCCAGCAGCTTAGTTCGAGATACGCAGTATTTT.

This CDR3 reads CASSLGATGELFF. Here the CDR3 DNA reads TGTGCCAGCAGCTTAGGCGCCACCGGGGAGCTGTTTTTT. The V call is TRBV7-6, the J call TRBJ2-2; D gene ambiguous. The CDR3 covers 13 residues. Germline-derived CDR1 and CDR2 are SGHVS and FNYEAQ. Between the trimmed V and J ends, which lost 1 base and 4 bases, there was a span of 4 bases.

The rearrangement uses TRBV4-1 and TRBJ2-6; 7 bases match TRBD2. The CDR3 loop spans 19 amino acids. Germline trimming cut 1 base from V and 2 bases from J; bases unmatched to any gene: 11. CDR1 and CDR2 (germline): MGHRA, YSYEKL. CDR3: CASSQGGGGPQPGANVLTF. CDR3 DNA: TGCGCCAGCAGCCAAGGTGGGGGAGGGCCCCAACCTGGGGCCAACGTCCTGACTTTC.

The chain employs TRBV7-8 and TRBJ2-7; D remains ambiguous. The CDR3 covers 14 residues. Looked up from germline, CDR1 is SGHVS and CDR2 is FQNEAQ. The V end was cut by 0 bases, the J end by 2 bases, with 8 bases between. The CDR3 reads CASSLAGPTYEQYF. As DNA, the CDR3 is TGTGCCAGCAGCTTAGCGGGCCCAACCTACGAGCAGTACTTC. Complete variable domain (other parts from reference TRBV7-8 and TRBJ2-7): GAGVSQSPRYKVAKRGQDVALRCDPISGHVSLFWYQQALGQGPEFLTYFQNEAQLDKSGLPSDRFFAERPEGSVSTLKIQRTQQEDSAVYLCASSLAGPTYEQYFGPGTRLTVT.

The chain uses TRBV2 and TRBJ2-1; 8 bases fit TRBD2. The CDR3 is 17 residues long. Germline trimming cut 4 bases from V and 9 bases from J; bases unmatched to any gene: 17. Germline lookup yields CDR1 SNHLY and CDR2 FYNNEI. The CDR3 coding sequence is TGTGCCAGCAGTGGGGGATCCCTAGCGGGCCTGGAAGGTGAGCAGTTCTTC. Amino acid sequence: CASSGGSLAGLEGEQFF.

The J gene is TRBJ2-5, the V gene TRBV5-1; D unresolved. Germline CDR1 reads SGHRS; CDR2 reads YFSETQ. The CDR3 spans 11 residues. Trimming left V 4 bases short and J 2 bases short, with 3 bases between. The CDR3 nucleotides are TGCGCCAGCAGCATACAAGAGACCCAGTACTTC. Its protein product is CASSIQETQYF.

The chain joins TRBV18 to TRBJ2-7, with no clear D. Germline assignment: CDR1 KGHSH and CDR2 LQKENI. The length of the CDR3 is 13 residues. V lost 3 bases and J lost 2, with 8 bases in between. CDR3 coding DNA: TGTGCCAGCTCACCCTTGGAGACCTACGAGCAGTACTTC. Its translation is CASSPLETYEQYF.

The rearrangement uses TRBV6-5 and TRBJ2-7; 11 bases fit TRBD1. The V segment lost 0 bases and the J segment 3 bases; nucleotides outside the gene matches: 4. The CDR3 covers 16 residues. Germline loops: CDR1 MNHEY, CDR2 SVGAGI. This CDR3 reads CASSYSGDRGVYEQYF. As DNA, the CDR3 is TGTGCCAGCAGTTACTCGGGGGACAGGGGGGTCTACGAGCAGTACTTC.

J is TRBJ1-3 and V is TRBV29-1; D call uncertain. The CDR3 is made up of 13 amino acids. CDR1 is SQVTM and CDR2 is ANQGSEA in the germline V gene. Trimming removed 3 bases from V and 0 bases from J, with 6 bases in between. This CDR3 is CSVEESSGNTIYF. The CDR3 nucleotides read TGCAGCGTTGAGGAGAGCTCTGGAAACACCATATATTTT.

CDR3 amino acids: CASVAGQGQEKLFF. DNA for the CDR3: TGTGCCAGTGTGGCTGGGCAGGGGCAAGAAAAACTGTTTTTT. The V and J genes are TRBV19 and TRBJ1-4, with a possible D match to TRBD1 (6 bases). Looked up from germline, CDR1 is LNHDA and CDR2 is SQIVND (reference sequence). CDR3 size: 14 residues. Between the trimmed V and J ends, which lost 8 bases and 8 bases, there was a span of 18 bases.

The chain combines TRBV5-8 with TRBJ1-1, with TRBD1 matching 7 bases. Trimming at V came to 4 bases and at J to 0 bases, leaving 3 bases not matched to a gene. The germline gives CDR1 SGHTS, CDR2 YDEGEE. This CDR3 is 14 amino acids long. The CDR3 coding sequence is TGTGCCAGCAGCGGGACAGTAGTGAACACTGAAGCTTTCTTT. This encodes CASSGTVVNTEAFF.

The chain recombines TRBV6-5 with TRBJ2-7; 8 nucleotides match TRBD1. The CDR3 has 14 amino acids. Per germline, CDR1 MNHEY and CDR2 SVGAGI. V lost 9 bases, J lost 4 bases, and 11 bases stayed unmatched. The CDR3 loop reads CASGGQGREYEQYF. The CDR3, as DNA: TGTGCCAGTGGCGGACAGGGACGGGAGTACGAGCAGTACTTC.

This chain's CDR3 is CASGGTARSAEAFF. The CDR3 DNA follows: TGTGCCAGCGGGGGGACAGCAAGGTCTGCTGAAGCTTTCTTT. This chain links TRBV6-5 with TRBJ1-1; 7 nucleotides line up with TRBD1. After removal of 8 bases from V and 6 bases from J, the junction contained 12 bases not matched to a gene. This CDR3 is 14 amino acids long. CDR1 MNHEY and CDR2 SVGAGI come from the germline V gene.

The V call is TRBV11-2, the J call TRBJ2-7; 7 bases match TRBD2. The CDR3 sequence is 13 residues long. With V trimmed by 3 bases and J by 2 bases, 1 base remained unmatched. Per the germline V gene, CDR1 is SGHAT and CDR2 is FQNNGV. CDR3 sequence reads: CASSLTSTYEQYF. The CDR3 nucleotides read TGTGCCAGCAGCTTGACTAGCACCTACGAGCAGTACTTC.

V and J are TRBV2 and TRBJ1-4; TRBD1 is a possible D gene (5 bases). This CDR3 is built from 17 residues. The V gene lost 2 bases and the J gene lost 7 bases, with 20 bases spanning the gap. Germline V gene data show CDR1 as SNHLY and CDR2 as FYNNEI. The chain's CDR3 is CASSELSVWQGIEKLFF. The CDR3 bases are TGTGCCAGCAGTGAATTGTCGGTTTGGCAGGGAATTGAAAAACTGTTTTTT.

The gene calls are TRBV28 and TRBJ1-2, with 8 bases lining up with TRBD1. The V gene end was trimmed by 6 bases and the J gene end by 4 bases; junction bases not matched to a gene: 4. CDR1 and CDR2 from the germline V gene are MDHEN and SYDVKM. This CDR3 has 13 residues. The chain's CDR3 is CASSRTGIYGYTF. DNA for the CDR3: TGTGCCAGCAGCAGGACAGGGATCTATGGCTACACCTTC.

The chain joins TRBV15 to TRBJ1-4, with TRBD1 matching 7 bases. CDR3 length: 15 residues. The V and J ends lost 7 bases and 4 bases, in that order; junction bases with no gene match: 9. In germline, CDR1 is LNHNV, CDR2 YYDKDF (reference sequence). The CDR3 is CATNQGGRINEKLFF. CDR3 nucleotide sequence: TGTGCCACCAACCAGGGGGGCAGGATTAATGAAAAACTGTTTTTT.

This clone appeared a few times. V usage is TRBV14 and J usage is TRBJ2-7, with 8 nucleotides matching TRBD1. The CDR3 runs to 14 residues. CDR1 SGHDN and CDR2 FVKESK come from the germline V gene. The ends lost 1 base at V and 5 bases at J; junction bases unmatched: 4. The chain's CDR3 is CASSQVLGQDEQYF. CDR3 DNA: TGTGCCAGCAGCCAAGTCCTGGGACAGGACGAGCAGTACTTC. Based on the CDR3 plus reference TRBV14 and TRBJ2-7, the full variable domain is EAGVTQFPSHSVIEKGQTVTLRCDPISGHDNLYWYRRVMGKEIKFLLHFVKESKQDESGMPNNRFLAERTGGTYSTLKVQPAELEDSGVYFCASSQVLGQDEQYFGPGTRLTVT.

CDR3 coding DNA: TGTGCCAGCAGTCCTTCCTGGCAGGTCTATGGCTACACCTTC. Its protein is CASSPSWQVYGYTF. The genes are TRBV6-1 and TRBJ1-2, with unresolved D. The V and J ends lost 5 bases and 4 bases respectively, with 14 bases between them. The germline V gene has CDR1 MNHNS and CDR2 SASEGT. The CDR3 is 14 residues long.

The rearrangement uses TRBV6-5 and TRBJ2-2; D might be TRBD1 (6 bases). CDR1 MNHEY and CDR2 SVGAGI come from the germline V gene. Trimming left V 5 bases short and J 5 bases short, with 15 bases between. The CDR3 sequence is 15 residues long. The DNA for the CDR3 is TGTGCCAGCAGTCTAAGGACAGCGCCAACCGGGGAGCTGTTTTTT. This translates into CASSLRTAPTGELFF.

V gene TRBV9 combines with J gene TRBJ2-3; 10 positions agree with TRBD2. V shed 0 bases, J shed 9 bases, and the junction held 13 bases outside the gene matches. This CDR3 has 17 amino acids. Germline lookup yields CDR1 SGDLS and CDR2 YYNGEE. CDR3 nucleotides: TGTGCCAGCAGCGTAGGAATAGGGGTAGCGGGAGGAAGCACGCAGTATTTT. Translated: CASSVGIGVAGGSTQYF.

The chain recombines TRBV7-2 with TRBJ2-3; maybe TRBD2 (5 bases). V shed 4 bases and J shed 5 bases, with 13 bases lying between them. Germline lookup yields CDR1 SGHTA and CDR2 FQGNSA. This CDR3 has 14 residues. CDR3 in amino acids: CASSSEMEEDTQYF. CDR3 sequence (DNA): TGTGCCAGCAGCTCGGAGATGGAGGAAGATACGCAGTATTTT.